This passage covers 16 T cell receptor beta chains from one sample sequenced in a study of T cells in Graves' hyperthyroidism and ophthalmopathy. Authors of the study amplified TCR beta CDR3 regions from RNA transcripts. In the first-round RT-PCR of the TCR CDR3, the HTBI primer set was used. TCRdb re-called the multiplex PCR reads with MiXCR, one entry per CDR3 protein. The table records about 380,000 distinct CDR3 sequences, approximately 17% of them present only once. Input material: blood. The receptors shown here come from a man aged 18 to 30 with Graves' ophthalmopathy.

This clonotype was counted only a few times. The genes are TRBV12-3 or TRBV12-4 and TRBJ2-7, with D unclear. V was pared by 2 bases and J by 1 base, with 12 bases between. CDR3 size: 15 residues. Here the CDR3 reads CASSLTARESYEQYF. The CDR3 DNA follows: TGTGCCAGCAGTTTAACAGCTAGGGAATCCTACGAGCAGTACTTC.

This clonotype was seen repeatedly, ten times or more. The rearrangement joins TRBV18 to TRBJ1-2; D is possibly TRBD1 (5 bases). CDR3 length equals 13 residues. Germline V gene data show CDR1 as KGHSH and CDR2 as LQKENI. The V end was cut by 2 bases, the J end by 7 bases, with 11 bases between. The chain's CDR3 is CASSPSGGPGYTF. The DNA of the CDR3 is TGTGCCAGCTCACCATCGGGGGGACCTGGCTACACCTTC. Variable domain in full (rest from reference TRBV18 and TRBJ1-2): NAGVMQNPRHLVRRRGQEARLRCSPMKGHSHVYWYRQLPEEGLKFMVYLQKENIIDESGMPKERFSAEFPKEGPSILRIQQVVRGDSAAYFCASSPSGGPGYTFGSGTRLTVV.

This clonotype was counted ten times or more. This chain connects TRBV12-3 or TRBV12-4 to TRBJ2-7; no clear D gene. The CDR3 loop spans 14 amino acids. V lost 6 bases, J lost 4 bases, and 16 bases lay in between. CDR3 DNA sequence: TGTGCCAGCAGCCCGCGGCCCCTTGGTTACGAGCAGTACTTC. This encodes CASSPRPLGYEQYF.

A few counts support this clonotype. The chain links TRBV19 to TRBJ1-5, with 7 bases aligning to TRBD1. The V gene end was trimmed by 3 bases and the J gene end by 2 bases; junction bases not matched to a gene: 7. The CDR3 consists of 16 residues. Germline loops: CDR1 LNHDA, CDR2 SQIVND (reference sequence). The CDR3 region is CASSMAHRGGNQPQHF. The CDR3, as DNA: TGTGCCAGTAGTATGGCCCACAGGGGAGGCAATCAGCCCCAGCATTTT.

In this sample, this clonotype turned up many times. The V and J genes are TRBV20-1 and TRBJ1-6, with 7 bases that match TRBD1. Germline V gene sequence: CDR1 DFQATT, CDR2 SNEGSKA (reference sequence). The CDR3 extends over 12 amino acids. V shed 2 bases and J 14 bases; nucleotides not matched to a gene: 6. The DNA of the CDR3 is TGCAGTGCTAGATTTCCACAGGGGTCCCTCCACTTT. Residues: CSARFPQGSLHF.

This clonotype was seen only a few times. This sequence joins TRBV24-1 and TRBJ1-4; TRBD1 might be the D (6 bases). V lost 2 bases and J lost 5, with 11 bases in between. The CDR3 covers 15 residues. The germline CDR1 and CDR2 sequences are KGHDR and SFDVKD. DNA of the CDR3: TGTGCCACCAGTGATTCCACAGGGTGGAATGAAAAACTGTTTTTT. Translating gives CATSDSTGWNEKLFF.

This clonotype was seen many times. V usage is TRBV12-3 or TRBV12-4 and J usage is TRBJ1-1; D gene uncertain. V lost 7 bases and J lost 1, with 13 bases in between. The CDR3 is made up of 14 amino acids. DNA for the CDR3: TGTGCCAGCACCCGACGGACGGGGAACACTGAAGCTTTCTTT. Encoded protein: CASTRRTGNTEAFF.

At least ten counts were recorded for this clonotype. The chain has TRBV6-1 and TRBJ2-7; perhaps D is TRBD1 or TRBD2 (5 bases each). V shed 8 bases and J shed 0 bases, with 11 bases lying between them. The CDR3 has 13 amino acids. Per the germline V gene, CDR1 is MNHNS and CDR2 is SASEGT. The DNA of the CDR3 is TGTGCCAGCTCCCGGGACCACTCCTACGAGCAGTACTTC. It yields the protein CASSRDHSYEQYF.

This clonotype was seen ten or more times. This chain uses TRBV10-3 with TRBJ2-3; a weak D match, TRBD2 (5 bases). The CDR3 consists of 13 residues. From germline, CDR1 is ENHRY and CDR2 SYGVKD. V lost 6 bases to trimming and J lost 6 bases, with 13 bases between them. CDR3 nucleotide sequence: TGTGCCATCAGGAGGGAGTTGGGGGATACGCAGTATTTT. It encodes CAIRRELGDTQYF.

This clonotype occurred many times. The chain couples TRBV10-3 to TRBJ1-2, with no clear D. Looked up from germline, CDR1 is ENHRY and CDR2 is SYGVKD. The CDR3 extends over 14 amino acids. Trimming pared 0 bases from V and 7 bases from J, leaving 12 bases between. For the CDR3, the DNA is TGTGCCATCAGTGAGTCTGGGCCCGGAGGTGGCTACACCTTC. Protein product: CAISESGPGGGYTF.

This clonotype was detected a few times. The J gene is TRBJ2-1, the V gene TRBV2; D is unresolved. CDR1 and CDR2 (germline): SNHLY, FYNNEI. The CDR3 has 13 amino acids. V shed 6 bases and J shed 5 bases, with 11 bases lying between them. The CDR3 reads CASSLGPNNEQFF. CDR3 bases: TGTGCCAGCAGCTTAGGGCCGAACAATGAGCAGTTCTTC.

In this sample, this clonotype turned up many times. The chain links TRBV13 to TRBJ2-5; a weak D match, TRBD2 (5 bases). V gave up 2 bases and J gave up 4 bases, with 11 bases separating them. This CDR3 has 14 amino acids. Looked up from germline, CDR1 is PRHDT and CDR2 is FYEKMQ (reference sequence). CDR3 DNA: TGTGCCAGCAGCTTATATCTAGCCGCAGAGACCCAGTACTTC. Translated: CASSLYLAAETQYF. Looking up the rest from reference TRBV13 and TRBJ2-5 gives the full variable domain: AAGVIQSPRHLIKEKRETATLKCYPIPRHDTVYWYQQGPGQDPQFLISFYEKMQSDKGSIPDRFSAQQFSDYHSELNMSSLELGDSALYFCASSLYLAAETQYFGPGTRLLVL.

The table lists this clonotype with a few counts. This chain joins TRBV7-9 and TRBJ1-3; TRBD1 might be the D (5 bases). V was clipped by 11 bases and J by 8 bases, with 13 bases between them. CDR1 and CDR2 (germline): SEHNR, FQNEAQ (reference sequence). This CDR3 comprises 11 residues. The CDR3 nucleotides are TGTGCCCCGAGGATCAGGGACACCATATATTTT. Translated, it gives CAPRIRDTIYF. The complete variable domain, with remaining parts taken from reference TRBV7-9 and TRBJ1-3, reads DTGVSQNPRHKITKRGQNVTFRCDPISEHNRLYWYRQTLGQGPEFLTYFQNEAQLEKSRLLSDRFSAERPKGSFSTLEIQRTEQGDSAMYLCAPRIRDTIYFGEGSWLTVV.

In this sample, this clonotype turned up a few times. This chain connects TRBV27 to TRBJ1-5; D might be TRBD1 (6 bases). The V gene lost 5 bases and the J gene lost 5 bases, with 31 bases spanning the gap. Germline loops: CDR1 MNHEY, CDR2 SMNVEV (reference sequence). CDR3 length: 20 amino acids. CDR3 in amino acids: CASSPLDSISPRGAYQPQHF. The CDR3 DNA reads TGTGCCAGCAGTCCACTGGACAGCATCTCACCGAGAGGGGCCTATCAGCCCCAGCATTTT.

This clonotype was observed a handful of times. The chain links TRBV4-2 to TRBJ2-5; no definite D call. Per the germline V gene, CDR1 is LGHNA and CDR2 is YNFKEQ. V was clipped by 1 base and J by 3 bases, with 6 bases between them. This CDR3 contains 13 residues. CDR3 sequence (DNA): TGTGCCAGCAGCCAAGTGTGGGAAGAGACCCAGTACTTC. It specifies CASSQVWEETQYF.

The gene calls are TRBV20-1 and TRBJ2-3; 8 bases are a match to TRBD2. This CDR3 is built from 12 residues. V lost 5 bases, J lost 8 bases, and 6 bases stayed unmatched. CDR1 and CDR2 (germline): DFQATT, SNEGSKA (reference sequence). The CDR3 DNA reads TGCAGTGCTCCCCGCGGGGGGCGTACGCAGTATTTT. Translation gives CSAPRGGRTQYF.